Each of the 11 T cell receptor beta chains below was sequenced from the same sample in a study of T cell clonality in common variable immunodeficiency (dated by TCRdb to 2014 to 2015). Libraries were constructed by the immunoSEQ multiplex PCR assay. Not all clones reach the TCRdb copy of this immuneACCESS table, which keeps in-frame sequences only. Checked studies attribute under half of the gap to unresolved V genes and leave the rest unexplained. With about 64,000 clones recorded, this sample contains no clone counted only once. The top ten clonotypes cover about 1.8% of the sample. The source material was peripheral blood mononuclear cells. The receptors shown here come from a person between 18 and 75 years old in good health.

The table lists this clone with many counts. The read ends 3 residues shy of where the CDR3 ends; the end is completed using the germline J gene. The rearrangement links TRBV20-1 to TRBJ2-1; D is uncertain. This CDR3 contains 12 residues. Germline V CDR1 and CDR2: DFQATT, SNEGSKA (reference sequence). The V end lost 1 base, the J end lost 8 bases, and 9 bases lay between the germline ends. Incomplete CDR3 DNA: TGCAGTGCTAGAGTAAAGGGCCATGAG. Translated: CSARVKGHE. The complete CDR3 reads CSARVKGHEQFF.

This clone was seen repeatedly, ten times or more. The CDR3 end lies 3 residues beyond the end of the read and is filled in from the germline J gene. The chain has TRBV3-1 (or the pseudogene TRBV3-2) and TRBJ2-1; 9 nucleotides line up with TRBD2. CDR1 LGHDT and CDR2 YNNKEL come from the germline V gene (reference sequence). The V gene end was trimmed by 0 bases and the J gene end by 5 bases; junction bases not matched to a gene: 11. The CDR3 spans 18 residues. The CDR3 DNA, read in part, is TGTGCCAGCAGCCAAGAGGGTGGCGGGAGGGCCTCGAACAATGAG. Protein product: CASSQEGGGRASNNE. The whole CDR3 reads CASSQEGGGRASNNEQFF.

On this clone: The read ends 3 residues shy of where the CDR3 ends; the end is completed using the germline J gene. This rearrangement joins TRBV18 to TRBJ2-5; D gene unclear. This CDR3 spans 14 amino acids. Germline CDR1 is KGHSH and CDR2 is LQKENI. V was shortened by 3 bases and J by 0 bases, with 8 bases between the two germline ends. CDR3: CASSPQSNQETQYF. CDR3 DNA (partial): TGTGCCAGCTCACCGCAGTCGAACCAAGAGACC. Variable domain in full (rest from reference TRBV18 and TRBJ2-5): NAGVMQNPRHLVRRRGQEARLRCSPMKGHSHVYWYRQLPEEGLKFMVYLQKENIIDESGMPKERFSAEFPKEGPSILRIQQVVRGDSAAYFCASSPQSNQETQYFGPGTRLLVL.

A few counts support this clone. The read ends 3 residues early relative to the CDR3; the germline J gene fills the gap. V usage is TRBV18 and J usage is TRBJ1-5, with a tentative D call TRBD1 (5 bases). Germline values: CDR1 KGHSH, CDR2 LQKENI. The CDR3 spans 15 residues. The germline V and J ends were trimmed by 4 bases and 1 base, with 11 bases remaining between them. This chain's CDR3 is CASSLRQRSNQPQHF. CDR3 bases read: TGTGCCAGCTCACTCCGACAGAGAAGCAATCAGCCC.

This clone was counted only a few times. The read terminates 3 residues ahead of where the CDR3 ends, so the germline J gene completes it. The chain combines TRBV5-1 with TRBJ2-7; D is unresolved. Trimming stripped 5 bases from V and 5 bases from J, with 17 bases between. The CDR3 is 14 amino acids. Germline loops: CDR1 SGHRS, CDR2 YFSETQ. The DNA read from the CDR3 is TGCGCCAGCAGATCGACCGACTGGGTGGACGAG. Encoded protein: CASRSTDWVDE. The whole CDR3 region reads CASRSTDWVDEQYF.

This clone was counted many times. The sequenced fragment ends 3 residues before the CDR3 boundary, so the rest is inferred from the germline J gene. This chain links TRBV19 with TRBJ2-4; D might be TRBD2 (6 bases). This CDR3 has 16 amino acids. V was pared by 6 bases and J by 1 base, with 16 bases between. Germline values: CDR1 LNHDA, CDR2 SQIVND (reference sequence). The CDR3 spells CASSGLGGLAKNIQYF. The part of the CDR3 DNA that was read is TGTGCCAGTAGCGGATTGGGGGGATTGGCCAAAAACATT.

The table lists this clone with many counts. The CDR3 end is not reached by the read, which stops 3 residues before it; the germline J gene fills it in. The V and J genes are TRBV6-4 and TRBJ1-6; D is possibly TRBD1 (6 bases). V was shortened by 6 bases and J by 8 bases, with 17 bases between the two germline ends. CDR1 and CDR2 from the germline V gene are MRHNA and SNTAGT. This CDR3 contains 15 residues. CDR3 protein: CASSRVDSRDSPLHF. The DNA read from the CDR3 is TGTGCCAGCAGCCGGGTGGACAGCCGGGATTCACCC.

This clone was detected many times. The read ends 3 residues before the CDR3 terminus; that terminus is restored from the germline J gene. The chain joins TRBV7-8 to TRBJ1-5; possible D gene TRBD1, 6 bases. Looked up from germline, CDR1 is SGHVS and CDR2 is FQNEAQ. V shed 1 base and J shed 2 bases, with 6 bases lying between them. The CDR3 consists of 14 residues. The CDR3: CASSLGQGNQPQHF. The sequenced part of the CDR3 DNA is TGTGCCAGCAGCTTAGGACAGGGCAATCAGCCC.

There are many counts of this clone. The read falls 3 residues short of the CDR3 end, and the missing part is taken from the germline J gene. The gene calls are TRBV9 and TRBJ2-2; maybe TRBD2 (6 bases). Trimming shortened V by 2 bases and J by 7 bases, and 12 bases separated the two germline ends. The germline CDR1 and CDR2 sequences are SGDLS and YYNGEE. The CDR3 loop spans 14 amino acids. The part of the CDR3 DNA that was read is TGTGCCAGCAGCGTGTCTAGCGAGTTCGGGGAG. Protein sequence: CASSVSSEFGE. The entire CDR3 protein reads CASSVSSEFGELFF.

This clone was detected ten times or more. The read gets to within 3 residues of the CDR3 end, and the germline J gene fills in the rest. The V gene is TRBV29-1, the J gene TRBJ1-2; TRBD1 matches 7 bases. CDR1 is SQVTM and CDR2 is ANQGSEA in the germline V gene. V lost 7 bases to trimming and J lost 2 bases; unmatched junction nucleotides: 7. The CDR3 is 13 residues long. CDR3 bases read: TGCAGCGCCTCAGGGACAGCCAACTATGGC. Translation: CSASGTANYG. The complete CDR3 reads CSASGTANYGYTF.

This clone was observed many times. The CDR3 bases that were read are TGTGCCAGCAGTTTATCCCCAGGTCTCGGACAAGTGAACACTGAA. Translation gives CASSLSPGLGQVNTE. The full CDR3 reads CASSLSPGLGQVNTEAFF. The rearrangement uses TRBV27 and TRBJ1-1; D may be TRBD1 (5 bases). The read ends 3 residues shy of where the CDR3 ends; the end is completed using the germline J gene. This CDR3 spans 18 amino acids. CDR1 MNHEY and CDR2 SMNVEV come from the germline V gene (reference sequence). V was trimmed by 0 bases and J by 0 bases, leaving 17 bases between them.